This T cell receptor (beta chain) is drawn from a study of T cells expressing NK-cell markers. The wider study: Eight donors were sequenced, seven testing HCMV-seropositive and one testing seronegative.

Regarding the study as a whole: As a fraction of CD8+ T cells, dominant NKG2C+ clonotypes reached roughly 1.0-7.5% in six donors.

CDR1 and CDR2 from the germline V gene are MGHRA and YSYEKL. CDR3 length equals 13 residues. Generation of TCR beta cDNA was performed by 5'RACE template switching incorporating UMIs. After re-calling the 5' RACE reads, TCRdb lists one entry per CDR3 protein, DNA absent. The sample has about 21,000 distinct CDR3 sequences. To note about this clonotype: Its antigen is undetermined.

Sequencing was carried out using blood T cells: a sorted CD56 or NKG2C T cell subset, CD4+ or CD8+ T cells, or bulk PBMC T cells (not recorded which). This sequence joins TRBV4-1 and TRBJ2-7; TCRdb's D call of TRBD1 is untestable without DNA. This clonotype originated in a man aged 18 to 69 in good health. CDR3 loop: CASSPDISYEQYF.